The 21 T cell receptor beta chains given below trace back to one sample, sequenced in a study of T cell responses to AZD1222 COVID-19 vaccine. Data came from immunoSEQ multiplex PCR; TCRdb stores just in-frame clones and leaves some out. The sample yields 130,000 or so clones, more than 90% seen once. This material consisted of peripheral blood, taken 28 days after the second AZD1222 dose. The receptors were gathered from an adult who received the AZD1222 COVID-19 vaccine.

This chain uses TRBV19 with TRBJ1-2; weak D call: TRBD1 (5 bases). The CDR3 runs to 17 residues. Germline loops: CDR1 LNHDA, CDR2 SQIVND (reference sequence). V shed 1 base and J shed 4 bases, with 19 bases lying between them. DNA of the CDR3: TGTGCCAGTAGTATAGGCACCGGGACCCATAGAGGCTATGGCTACACCTTC. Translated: CASSIGTGTHRGYGYTF.

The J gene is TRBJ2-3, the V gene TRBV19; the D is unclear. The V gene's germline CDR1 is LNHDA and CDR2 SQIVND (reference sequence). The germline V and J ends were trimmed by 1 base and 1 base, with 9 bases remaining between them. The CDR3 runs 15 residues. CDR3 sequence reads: CASSIGGSGTDTQYF. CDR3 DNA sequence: TGTGCCAGTAGTATAGGCGGATCCGGCACAGATACGCAGTATTTT. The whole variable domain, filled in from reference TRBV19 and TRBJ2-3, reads DGGITQSPKYLFRKEGQNVTLSCEQNLNHDAMYWYRQDPGQGLRLIYYSQIVNDFQKGDIAEGYSVSREKKESFPLTVTSAQKNPTAFYLCASSIGGSGTDTQYFGPGTRLTVL.

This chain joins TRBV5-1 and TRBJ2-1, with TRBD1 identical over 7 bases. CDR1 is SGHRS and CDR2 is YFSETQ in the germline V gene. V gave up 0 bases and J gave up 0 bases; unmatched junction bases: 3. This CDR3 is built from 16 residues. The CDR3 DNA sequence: TGCGCCAGCAGCTTGGCCGGGGACAGCTCCTACAATGAGCAGTTCTTC. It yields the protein CASSLAGDSSYNEQFF.

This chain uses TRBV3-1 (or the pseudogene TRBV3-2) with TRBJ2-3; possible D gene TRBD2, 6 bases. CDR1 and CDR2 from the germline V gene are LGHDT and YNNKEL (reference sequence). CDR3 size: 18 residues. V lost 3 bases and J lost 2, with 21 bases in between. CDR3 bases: TGTGCCAGCAGCCATAACCAGATGGCGGGGACCGCCACAGATACGCAGTATTTT. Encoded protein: CASSHNQMAGTATDTQYF.

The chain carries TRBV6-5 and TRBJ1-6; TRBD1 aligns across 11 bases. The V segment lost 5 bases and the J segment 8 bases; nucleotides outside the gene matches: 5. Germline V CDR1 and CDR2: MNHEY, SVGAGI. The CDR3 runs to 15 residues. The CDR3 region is CASSPGQGAYSPLHF. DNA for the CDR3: TGTGCCAGCAGTCCTGGACAGGGGGCGTATTCACCCCTCCACTTT.

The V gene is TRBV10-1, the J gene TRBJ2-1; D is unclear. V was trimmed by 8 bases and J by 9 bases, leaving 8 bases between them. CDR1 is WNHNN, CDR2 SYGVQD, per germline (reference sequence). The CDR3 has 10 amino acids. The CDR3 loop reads CASLYPEQFF. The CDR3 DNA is TGCGCCAGCCTATATCCTGAGCAGTTCTTC.

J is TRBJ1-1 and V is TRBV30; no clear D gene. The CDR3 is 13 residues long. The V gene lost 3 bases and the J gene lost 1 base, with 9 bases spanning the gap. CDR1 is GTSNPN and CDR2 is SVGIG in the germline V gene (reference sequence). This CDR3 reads CAWSRPTNTEAFF. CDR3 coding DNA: TGTGCCTGGAGCAGACCTACGAACACTGAAGCTTTCTTT.

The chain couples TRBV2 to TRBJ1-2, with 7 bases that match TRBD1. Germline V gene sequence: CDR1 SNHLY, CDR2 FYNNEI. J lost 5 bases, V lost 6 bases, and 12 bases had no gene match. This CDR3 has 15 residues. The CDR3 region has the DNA TGTGCCAGCAGGGTCCTGGGGACAGCCGGATATGGCTACACCTTC. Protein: CASRVLGTAGYGYTF.

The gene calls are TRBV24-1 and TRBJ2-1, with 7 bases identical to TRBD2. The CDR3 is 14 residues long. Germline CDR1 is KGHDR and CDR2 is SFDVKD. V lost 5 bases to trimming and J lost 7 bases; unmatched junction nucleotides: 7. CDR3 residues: CATSGGRAGNEQFF. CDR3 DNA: TGTGCCACCAGTGGGGGGAGGGCCGGAAATGAGCAGTTCTTC.

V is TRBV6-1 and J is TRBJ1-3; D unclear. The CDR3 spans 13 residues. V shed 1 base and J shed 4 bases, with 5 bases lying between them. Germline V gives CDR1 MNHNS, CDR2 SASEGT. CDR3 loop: CASSEGQGNTIYF. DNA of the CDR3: TGTGCCAGCAGTGAAGGCCAGGGAAACACCATATATTTT.

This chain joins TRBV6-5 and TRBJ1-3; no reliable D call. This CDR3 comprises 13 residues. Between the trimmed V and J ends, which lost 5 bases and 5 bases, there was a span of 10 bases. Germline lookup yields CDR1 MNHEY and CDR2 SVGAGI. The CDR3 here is CASSPSPRNTIYF. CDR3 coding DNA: TGTGCCAGCAGTCCCTCCCCCCGAAACACCATATATTTT.

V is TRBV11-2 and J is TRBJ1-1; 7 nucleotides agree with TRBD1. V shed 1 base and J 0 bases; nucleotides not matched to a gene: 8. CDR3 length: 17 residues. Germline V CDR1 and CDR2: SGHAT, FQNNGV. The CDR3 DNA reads TGTGCCAGCAGCTTAGGGGGCAGGGGGGGCATGAACACTGAAGCTTTCTTT. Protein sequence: CASSLGGRGGMNTEAFF.

In nucleotides, the CDR3 is TGTGCCAGTAGTCCCCGACAGGGACTAAGCTCCTATAATTCACCCCTCCACTTT. Residues: CASSPRQGLSSYNSPLHF. This sequence joins TRBV19 and TRBJ1-6; 7 positions match TRBD1. V was clipped by 5 bases and J by 0 bases; unmatched bases: 10. The CDR3 sequence is 18 residues long. The germline V gene encodes CDR1 LNHDA and CDR2 SQIVND (reference sequence).

The CDR3 here is CASSPYQGSGANYGYTF. CDR3 in DNA: TGTGCCAGCAGTCCTTACCAGGGTTCGGGAGCTAACTATGGCTACACCTTC. The chain employs TRBV6-6 and TRBJ1-2, with D possibly being TRBD1 (5 bases). This CDR3 is 17 amino acids long. CDR1 is MNHNY and CDR2 is SVGAGI in the germline V gene (reference sequence). V was cut by 5 bases and J by 0 bases, with 19 bases left in between.

The CDR3 sequence is CASSLAGKNYGYTF. Here the CDR3 DNA reads TGTGCCAGCAGCTTGGCAGGGAAGAATTATGGCTACACCTTC. The V and J genes are TRBV7-9 and TRBJ1-2, with a possible D match to TRBD1 (5 bases). V lost 3 bases to trimming and J lost 5 bases, with 13 bases between them. The germline V gene encodes CDR1 SEHNR and CDR2 FQNEAQ (reference sequence). This CDR3 is 14 amino acids long.

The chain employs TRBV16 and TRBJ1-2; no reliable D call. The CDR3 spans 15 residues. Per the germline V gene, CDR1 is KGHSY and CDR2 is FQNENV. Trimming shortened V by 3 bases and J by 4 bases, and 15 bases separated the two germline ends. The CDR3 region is CASSQNAGRTYGYTF. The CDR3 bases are TGTGCCAGCAGCCAGAACGCAGGCAGGACCTATGGCTACACCTTC.

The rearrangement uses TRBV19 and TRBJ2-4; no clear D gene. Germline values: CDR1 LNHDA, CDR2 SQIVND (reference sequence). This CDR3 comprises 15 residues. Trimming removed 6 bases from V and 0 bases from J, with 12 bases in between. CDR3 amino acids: CASSDPEVAKNIQYF. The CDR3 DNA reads TGTGCCAGTAGCGACCCCGAGGTAGCCAAAAACATTCAGTACTTC.

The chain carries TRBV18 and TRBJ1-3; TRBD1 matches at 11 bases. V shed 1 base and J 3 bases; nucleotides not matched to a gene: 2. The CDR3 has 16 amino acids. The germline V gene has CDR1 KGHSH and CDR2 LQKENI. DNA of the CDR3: TGTGCCAGCTCACCACGGACAGGGGGCAGTGGAAACACCATATATTTT. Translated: CASSPRTGGSGNTIYF.

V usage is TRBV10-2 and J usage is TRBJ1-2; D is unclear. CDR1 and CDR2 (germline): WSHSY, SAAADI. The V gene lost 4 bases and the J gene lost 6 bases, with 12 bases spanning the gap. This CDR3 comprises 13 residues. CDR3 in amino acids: CASSVDEVNGYTF. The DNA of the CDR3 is TGCGCCAGCAGTGTGGATGAGGTCAATGGCTACACCTTC.

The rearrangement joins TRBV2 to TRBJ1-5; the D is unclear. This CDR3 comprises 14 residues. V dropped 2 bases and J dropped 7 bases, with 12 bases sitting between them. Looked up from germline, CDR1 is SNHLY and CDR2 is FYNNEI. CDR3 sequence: CASSELTGEQPQHF. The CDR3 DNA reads TGTGCCAGCAGTGAACTAACGGGAGAACAGCCCCAGCATTTT.

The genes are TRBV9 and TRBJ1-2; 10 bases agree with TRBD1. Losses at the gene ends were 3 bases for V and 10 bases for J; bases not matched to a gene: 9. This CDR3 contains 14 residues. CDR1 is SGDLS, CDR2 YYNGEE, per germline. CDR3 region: CASSAATGGSSYTF. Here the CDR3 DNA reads TGTGCCAGCAGCGCCGCGACAGGGGGCTCCTCCTACACCTTC.